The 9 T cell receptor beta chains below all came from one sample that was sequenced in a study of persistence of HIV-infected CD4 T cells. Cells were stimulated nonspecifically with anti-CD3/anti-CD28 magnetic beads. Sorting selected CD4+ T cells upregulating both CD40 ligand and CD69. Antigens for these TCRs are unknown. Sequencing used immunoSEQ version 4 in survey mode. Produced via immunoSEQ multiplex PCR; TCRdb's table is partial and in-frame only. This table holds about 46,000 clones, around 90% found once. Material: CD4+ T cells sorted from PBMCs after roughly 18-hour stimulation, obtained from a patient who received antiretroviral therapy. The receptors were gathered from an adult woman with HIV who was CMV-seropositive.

The chain's CDR3 is CASSEALGGGQPQHF. In DNA, the CDR3 is TGTGCCAGCAGTGAAGCCTTAGGAGGGGGTCAGCCCCAGCATTTT. V is TRBV2 and J is TRBJ1-5; possible D gene TRBD1, 6 bases. Germline-derived CDR1 and CDR2 are SNHLY and FYNNEI. The V gene lost 0 bases and the J gene lost 6 bases, with 12 bases spanning the gap. The CDR3 has 15 residues.

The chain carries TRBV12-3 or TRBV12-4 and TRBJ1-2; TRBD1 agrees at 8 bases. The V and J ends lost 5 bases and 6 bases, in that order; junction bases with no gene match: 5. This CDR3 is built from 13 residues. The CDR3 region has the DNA TGTGCCAGCAGTCGGACAGGGAGGGATGGCTACACCTTC. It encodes CASSRTGRDGYTF.

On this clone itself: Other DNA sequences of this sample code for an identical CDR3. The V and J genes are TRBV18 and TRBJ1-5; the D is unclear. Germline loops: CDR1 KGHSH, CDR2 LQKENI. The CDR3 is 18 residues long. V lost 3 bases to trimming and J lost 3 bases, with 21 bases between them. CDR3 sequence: CASSPGFQEFLPNQPQHF. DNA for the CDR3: TGTGCCAGCTCACCGGGGTTCCAGGAATTCTTACCCAATCAGCCCCAGCATTTT. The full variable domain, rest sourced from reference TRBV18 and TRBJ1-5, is NAGVMQNPRHLVRRRGQEARLRCSPMKGHSHVYWYRQLPEEGLKFMVYLQKENIIDESGMPKERFSAEFPKEGPSILRIQQVVRGDSAAYFCASSPGFQEFLPNQPQHFGDGTRLSIL.

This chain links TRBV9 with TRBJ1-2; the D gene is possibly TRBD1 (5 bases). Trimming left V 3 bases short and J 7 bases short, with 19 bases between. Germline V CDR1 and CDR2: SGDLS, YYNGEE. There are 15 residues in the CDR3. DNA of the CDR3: TGTGCCAGCAGCGCAGTGGGTAGGGACCCCGTTGGCTACACCTTC. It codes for CASSAVGRDPVGYTF.

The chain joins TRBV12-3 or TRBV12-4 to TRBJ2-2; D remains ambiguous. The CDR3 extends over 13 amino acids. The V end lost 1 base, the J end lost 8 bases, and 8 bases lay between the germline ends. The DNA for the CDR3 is TGTGCCAGCAGTTTAGGACGGGCGGGGGAGCTGTTTTTT. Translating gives CASSLGRAGELFF.

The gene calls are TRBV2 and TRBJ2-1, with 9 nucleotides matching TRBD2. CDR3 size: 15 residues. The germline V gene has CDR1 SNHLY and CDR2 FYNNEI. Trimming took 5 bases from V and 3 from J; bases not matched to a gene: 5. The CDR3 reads CASSSLAGNYNEQFF. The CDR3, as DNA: TGTGCCAGCAGTTCCCTAGCGGGGAACTACAATGAGCAGTTCTTC.

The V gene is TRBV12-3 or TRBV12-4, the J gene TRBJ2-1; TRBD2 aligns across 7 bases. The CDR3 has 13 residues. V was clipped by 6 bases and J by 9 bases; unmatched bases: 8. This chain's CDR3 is CASSPTSAGEQFF. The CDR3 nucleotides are TGTGCCAGCAGCCCAACTAGCGCGGGTGAGCAGTTCTTC.

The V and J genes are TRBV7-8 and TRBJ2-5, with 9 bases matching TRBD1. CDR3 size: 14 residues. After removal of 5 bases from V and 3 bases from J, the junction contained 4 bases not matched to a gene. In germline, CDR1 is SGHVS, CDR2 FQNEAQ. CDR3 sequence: CASSPRDREETQYF. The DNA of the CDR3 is TGTGCCAGCAGCCCGCGGGACAGGGAAGAGACCCAGTACTTC.

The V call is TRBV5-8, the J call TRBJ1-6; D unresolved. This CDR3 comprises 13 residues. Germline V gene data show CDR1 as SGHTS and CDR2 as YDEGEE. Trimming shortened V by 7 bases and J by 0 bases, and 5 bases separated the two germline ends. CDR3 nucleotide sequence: TGTGCCAGCGGGCCCTCCTATAATTCACCCCTCCACTTT. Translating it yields CASGPSYNSPLHF.